The 30 T cell receptor beta chains below were found in one sample sequenced in a study of cytomegalovirus exposure and HLA in healthy donors. This table comes from immunoSEQ multiplex PCR, and its TCRdb copy is limited to in-frame clones, with some not included. In the table there are more than 60,000 clones, under 96% of which are singletons. The source material was PBMCs. These receptor sequences come from a woman younger than 30 in good health and CMV-seropositive.

J is TRBJ1-1 and V is TRBV5-1, with 8 positions matching TRBD1. The J segment lost 5 bases and the V segment lost 4 bases, leaving 13 bases of the junction unmatched. This CDR3 region has 16 residues. Germline CDR1 and CDR2: SGHRS and YFSETQ. This CDR3 is CASSRSWTGRLTEAFF. The DNA for the CDR3 is TGCGCCAGCAGCCGATCTTGGACAGGGAGGTTGACTGAAGCTTTCTTT.

This rearrangement joins TRBV23-1 to TRBJ2-3; tentatively, D is TRBD1 (5 bases). TRBV23-1 is placed among ORFs of uncertain function. Trimming pared 2 bases from V and 2 bases from J, leaving 26 bases between. The CDR3 contains 20 residues. The CDR3 DNA sequence: TGCGCCAGCAGTCAAAAAAAGCCGGTGGGTACGACAGACAACACAGATACGCAGTATTTT. Its translation is CASSQKKPVGTTDNTDTQYF.

V gene TRBV28 combines with J gene TRBJ1-4; D is undetermined. Trimming shortened V by 3 bases and J by 0 bases, and 11 bases separated the two germline ends. The CDR3 is 16 amino acids. CDR1 is MDHEN and CDR2 is SYDVKM in the germline V gene. The CDR3 nucleotides read TGTGCCAGCAGTTTGAGCGGGGTTCCAACTAATGAAAAACTGTTTTTT. This gives the protein CASSLSGVPTNEKLFF.

The rearrangement uses TRBV7-2 and TRBJ2-1, with TRBD2 matching 13 bases. Germline V gene lookup returns CDR1 SGHTA and CDR2 FQGNSA. With V trimmed by 5 bases and J by 1 base, 2 bases remained unmatched. This CDR3 has 16 residues. The CDR3 spells CASSRLAGGSYNEQFF. The CDR3 DNA reads TGTGCCAGCAGCAGACTAGCGGGAGGATCCTACAATGAGCAGTTCTTC. Looking up the rest from reference TRBV7-2 and TRBJ2-1 gives the full variable domain: GAGVSQSPSNKVTEKGKDVELRCDPISGHTALYWYRQSLGQGLEFLIYFQGNSAPDKSGLPSDRFSAERTGGSVSTLTIQRTQQEDSAVYLCASSRLAGGSYNEQFFGPGTRLTVL.

This clone appeared a single time. V gene TRBV6-6 combines with J gene TRBJ1-2, with 10 bases that match TRBD1. V lost 3 bases, J lost 6 bases, and 4 bases stayed unmatched. Germline CDR1 is MNHNY and CDR2 is SVGAGI (reference sequence). This CDR3 region has 14 residues. The CDR3, as DNA: TGTGCCAGCAGTTATCCGGACAGGGGGGATGGCTACACCTTC. This translates into CASSYPDRGDGYTF.

A single count supports this clone. The J gene is TRBJ2-3, the V gene TRBV7-2; D is ambiguous. The CDR3 spans 17 residues. Trimming left V 0 bases short and J 2 bases short, with 15 bases between. Looked up from germline, CDR1 is SGHTA and CDR2 is FQGNSA. This chain's CDR3 is CASSLAQLRRDTDTQYF. The CDR3 DNA reads as TGTGCCAGCAGCTTAGCGCAGTTGCGGAGAGACACAGATACGCAGTATTTT.

The CDR3 bases are TGTGCCAGCAGCTTAACGACAGGGGGCGAACTCTGGTACGAGCAGTACTTC. Protein sequence: CASSLTTGGELWYEQYF. The rearrangement uses TRBV7-2 and TRBJ2-7; 10 bases are a match to TRBD1. This CDR3 has 17 residues. Germline assignment: CDR1 SGHTA and CDR2 FQGNSA. The V gene end was trimmed by 2 bases and the J gene end by 4 bases; junction bases not matched to a gene: 11.

Only one count was recorded for this clone. This chain uses TRBV28 with TRBJ2-7, with 9 bases matching TRBD1. The germline gives CDR1 MDHEN, CDR2 SYDVKM. Trimming removed 4 bases from V and 0 bases from J; junction bases left unmatched: 4. This CDR3 has 15 amino acids. The CDR3 bases are TGTGCCAGCAGTTCGACAGGGGGTTCCTCCTACGAGCAGTACTTC. This gives the protein CASSSTGGSSYEQYF.

This chain links TRBV29-1 with TRBJ1-1, with TRBD1 as a possible D gene (6 bases). Trimming removed 5 bases at V and 0 bases at J, with 16 bases between. The CDR3 has 15 amino acids. Germline V gene lookup returns CDR1 SQVTM and CDR2 ANQGSEA. CDR3 bases: TGCAGCGTTCCTACAGGGTCGCTAATGAACACTGAAGCTTTCTTT. It specifies CSVPTGSLMNTEAFF.

This clone was recorded a few times. This chain connects TRBV19 to TRBJ1-5; TRBD1 matches at 10 bases. This CDR3 has 16 amino acids. Trimming cost V 4 bases and J 4 bases; bases outside gene matches: 7. The V gene's germline CDR1 is LNHDA and CDR2 SQIVND (reference sequence). CDR3 sequence reads: CASSTPGQGPNQPQHF. DNA for the CDR3: TGTGCCAGTAGTACTCCGGGACAGGGGCCTAATCAGCCCCAGCATTTT.

The chain combines TRBV4-1 with TRBJ2-7, with 7 bases matching TRBD2. Germline V CDR1 and CDR2: MGHRA, YSYEKL. The CDR3 extends over 15 amino acids. V was clipped by 1 base and J by 7 bases; unmatched bases: 10. CDR3: CASSQVVSGRVEQYF. For the CDR3, the DNA is TGCGCCAGCAGCCAAGTAGTTTCAGGGAGGGTTGAGCAGTACTTC.

This chain links TRBV4-1 with TRBJ2-2; a weak D match, TRBD1 (5 bases). Germline assignment: CDR1 MGHRA and CDR2 YSYEKL. The CDR3 extends over 16 amino acids. V was cut by 2 bases and J by 5 bases, with 15 bases left in between. The CDR3 region is CASSQIIWAGTGELFF. CDR3 bases: TGCGCCAGCAGCCAAATAATTTGGGCAGGGACCGGGGAGCTGTTTTTT.

This clone showed up just once. The chain links TRBV5-8 to TRBJ2-7; D possibly corresponds to TRBD1 (5 bases). The V and J ends lost 4 bases and 2 bases respectively, with 16 bases between them. This CDR3 is 15 amino acids long. The germline V gene encodes CDR1 SGHTS and CDR2 YDEGEE. CDR3 nucleotide sequence: TGTGCCAGCAGCCCCAGGGCGCGGACGACCTACGAGCAGTACTTC. Amino acids: CASSPRARTTYEQYF. The complete variable domain, with remaining parts taken from reference TRBV5-8 and TRBJ2-7, reads EAGVTQSPTHLIKTRGQQATLRCSPISGHTSVYWYQQALGLGLQFLLWYDEGEERNRGNFPPRFSGRQFPNYSSELNVNALELEDSALYLCASSPRARTTYEQYFGPGTRLTVT.

The table lists this clone with a few counts. This rearrangement joins TRBV5-8 to TRBJ2-5; D is unclear. CDR1 and CDR2 (germline): SGHTS, YDEGEE. The CDR3 runs 13 residues. V lost 3 bases and J lost 0, with 6 bases in between. CDR3 sequence (DNA): TGTGCCAGCAGCTCCGCGAACCAAGAGACCCAGTACTTC. Translation: CASSSANQETQYF.

V gene TRBV7-9 combines with J gene TRBJ2-3, with 10 bases matching TRBD2. The ends lost 5 bases at V and 1 base at J; junction bases unmatched: 0. CDR1 and CDR2 (germline): SEHNR, FQNEAQ (reference sequence). This CDR3 is built from 14 residues. The DNA for the CDR3 is TGTGCCAGCAGCACTAGCGGGGGCACAGATACGCAGTATTTT. Its protein is CASSTSGGTDTQYF.

This clone was detected only once. The chain has TRBV6-5 and TRBJ2-7; perhaps TRBD2 as D (5 bases). The CDR3 is made up of 13 amino acids. V was trimmed by 0 bases and J by 2 bases, leaving 5 bases between them. Germline V gene sequence: CDR1 MNHEY, CDR2 SVGAGI. The CDR3 bases are TGTGCCAGCAGTTACTCGCGGGCCTACGAGCAGTACTTC. Translating gives CASSYSRAYEQYF.

The chain recombines TRBV10-3 with TRBJ2-7; D perhaps matches TRBD2 (5 bases). This CDR3 has 15 residues. The V end was cut by 5 bases, the J end by 0 bases, with 14 bases between. Per germline, CDR1 ENHRY and CDR2 SYGVKD. The CDR3 coding sequence is TGTGCCATCAGTACACTCGGACTTAGCTCCTACGAGCAGTACTTC. Translation gives CAISTLGLSSYEQYF.

The rearrangement joins TRBV28 to TRBJ2-5; tentative D call: TRBD1 (6 bases). V was shortened by 5 bases and J by 5 bases, with 12 bases between the two germline ends. CDR1 and CDR2 (germline): MDHEN, SYDVKM. CDR3 length: 13 residues. Written as DNA, the CDR3 is TGTGCCAGCAGTCAACAGGGTTTGGAGACCCAGTACTTC. Amino acids: CASSQQGLETQYF.

The gene calls are TRBV7-2 and TRBJ2-1; 7 bases are a match to TRBD2. Trimming removed 2 bases from V and 3 bases from J; junction bases left unmatched: 4. Germline V gene sequence: CDR1 SGHTA, CDR2 FQGNSA. The CDR3 totals 15 residues. In nucleotides, the CDR3 is TGTGCCAGCAGCTTAAATGGCGGGGGCTACAATGAGCAGTTCTTC. Its protein is CASSLNGGGYNEQFF.

This sequence joins TRBV19 and TRBJ1-5, with 8 bases matching TRBD1. Germline CDR1 reads LNHDA; CDR2 reads SQIVND (reference sequence). J gave up 7 bases and V 7 bases, and 9 bases lay outside the gene matches. The CDR3 consists of 14 residues. The CDR3 loop is CASIGTGWGQPQHF. The CDR3 DNA reads TGTGCCAGTATCGGGACAGGATGGGGGCAGCCCCAGCATTTT.

The V call is TRBV25-1, the J call TRBJ1-5; no clear D gene. The germline CDR1 and CDR2 sequences are MGHDK and SYGVNS. This CDR3 contains 14 residues. V dropped 9 bases and J dropped 0 bases, with 12 bases sitting between them. The CDR3 coding sequence is TGTGCCAGAAACCAGAAAGATAGCAATCAGCCCCAGCATTTT. It codes for CARNQKDSNQPQHF.

The chain is built from TRBV27 and TRBJ2-3; 12 bases line up with TRBD2. This CDR3 has 20 amino acids. Germline CDR1 MNHEY, CDR2 SMNVEV (reference sequence). V was clipped by 4 bases and J by 0 bases; unmatched bases: 14. Here the CDR3 DNA reads TGTGCCAGCAGTTCCGTACTAGCGGGAGGCTTTGGGTCTAGCACAGATACGCAGTATTTT. Translation: CASSSVLAGGFGSSTDTQYF.

The J gene is TRBJ2-1, the V gene TRBV7-9; the D gene is possibly TRBD1 (6 bases). The CDR3 runs to 15 residues. Germline V gene sequence: CDR1 SEHNR, CDR2 FQNEAQ (reference sequence). Trimming removed 2 bases from V and 4 bases from J, with 12 bases in between. DNA of the CDR3: TGTGCCAGCAGCTTAAGGAAAAGGGGGTACAATGAGCAGTTCTTC. Translation: CASSLRKRGYNEQFF.

This rearrangement joins TRBV7-8 to TRBJ1-1; D unclear. V shed 1 base and J shed 0 bases, with 9 bases lying between them. The CDR3 totals 15 residues. Germline V gene data show CDR1 as SGHVS and CDR2 as FQNEAQ. The CDR3 loop reads CASSLDLELNTEAFF. In DNA form, the CDR3 reads TGTGCCAGCAGCTTAGATCTAGAGCTGAACACTGAAGCTTTCTTT.

V and J are TRBV27 and TRBJ1-3; no clear D gene. V gave up 8 bases and J gave up 2 bases, with 7 bases separating them. Germline V lookup: CDR1 MNHEY, CDR2 SMNVEV (reference sequence). The CDR3 runs to 12 residues. The DNA for the CDR3 is TGTGCCAGCGGCCAGACTGGAAACACCATATATTTT. It codes for CASGQTGNTIYF.

This clone was observed many times. The CDR3 DNA reads TGTGCCAGCTGGGGGGCGGGAGTGTCCGGGGAGCTGTTTTTT. Its translation: CASWGAGVSGELFF. The chain employs TRBV11-3 and TRBJ2-2, with D perhaps TRBD2 (7 bases). The length of the CDR3 is 14 residues. Per the germline V gene, CDR1 is SGHNT and CDR2 is YENEEA. V was shortened by 8 bases and J by 6 bases, with 16 bases between the two germline ends.

This clone showed up just a few times. This sequence joins TRBV5-1 and TRBJ2-1, with a weak D call TRBD1 (6 bases). The CDR3 loop spans 17 amino acids. Looked up from germline, CDR1 is SGHRS and CDR2 is YFSETQ. V was pared by 2 bases and J by 1 base, with 16 bases between. CDR3 loop: CASSLEWGRVSYNEQFF. The CDR3 DNA sequence: TGCGCCAGCAGCTTAGAGTGGGGGCGGGTTTCCTACAATGAGCAGTTCTTC.

This clone was found a few times. The chain links TRBV11-2 to TRBJ1-2; D not certain. The V end was cut by 4 bases, the J end by 0 bases, with 9 bases between. Germline lookup yields CDR1 SGHAT and CDR2 FQNNGV. This CDR3 is built from 14 residues. This CDR3 reads CASSSETANYGYTF. In DNA form, the CDR3 reads TGTGCCAGCAGCTCGGAGACCGCTAACTATGGCTACACCTTC.

This chain links TRBV27 with TRBJ2-5; the D is unclear. CDR3 size: 14 residues. Germline loops: CDR1 MNHEY, CDR2 SMNVEV (reference sequence). Trimming removed 4 bases at V and 1 base at J, with 10 bases between. In nucleotides, the CDR3 is TGTGCCAGCAGTTCGGTAGAGAGCCAAGAGACCCAGTACTTC. It is translated as CASSSVESQETQYF.

The chain uses TRBV16 and TRBJ2-5, with D hard to call. V was trimmed by 2 bases and J by 5 bases, leaving 3 bases between them. CDR1 and CDR2 (germline): KGHSY, FQNENV. The CDR3 is made up of 11 amino acids. CDR3 amino acids: CASSQAETQYF. CDR3 nucleotide sequence: TGTGCCAGCAGCCAAGCGGAGACCCAGTACTTC.